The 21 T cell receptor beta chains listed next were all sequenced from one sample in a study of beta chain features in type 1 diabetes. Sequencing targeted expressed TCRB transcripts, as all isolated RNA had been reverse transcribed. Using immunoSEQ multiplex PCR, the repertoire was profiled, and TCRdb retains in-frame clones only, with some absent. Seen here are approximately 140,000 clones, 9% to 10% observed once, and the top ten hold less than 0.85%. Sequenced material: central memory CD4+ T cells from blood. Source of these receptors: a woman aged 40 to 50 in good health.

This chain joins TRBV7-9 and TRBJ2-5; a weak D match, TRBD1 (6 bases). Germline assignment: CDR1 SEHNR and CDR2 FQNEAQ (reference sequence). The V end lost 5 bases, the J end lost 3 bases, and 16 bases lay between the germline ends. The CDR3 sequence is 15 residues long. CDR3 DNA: TGTGCCAGCAGCCCAAGCCACAGGGTGGAAGAGACCCAGTACTTC. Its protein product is CASSPSHRVEETQYF.

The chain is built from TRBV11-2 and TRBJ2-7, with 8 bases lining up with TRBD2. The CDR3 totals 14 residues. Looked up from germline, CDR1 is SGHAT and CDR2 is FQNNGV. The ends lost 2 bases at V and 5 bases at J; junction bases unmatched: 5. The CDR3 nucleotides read TGTGCCAGCAGCTTATTCGGGGGGGTAGACGAGCAGTACTTC. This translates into CASSLFGGVDEQYF.

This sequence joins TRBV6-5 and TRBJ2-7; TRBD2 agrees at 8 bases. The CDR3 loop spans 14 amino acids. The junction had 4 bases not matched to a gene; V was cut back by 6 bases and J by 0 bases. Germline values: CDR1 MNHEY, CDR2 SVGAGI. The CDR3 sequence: CASSRGGSSYEQYF. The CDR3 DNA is TGTGCCAGCAGCCGGGGGGGGAGCTCCTACGAGCAGTACTTC.

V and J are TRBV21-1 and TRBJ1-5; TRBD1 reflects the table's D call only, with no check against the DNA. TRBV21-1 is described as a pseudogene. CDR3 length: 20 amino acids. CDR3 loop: CASSTEDRGTTIYSNQPQHF. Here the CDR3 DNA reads TGTGCCAGCAGCACAGAGGACAGGGGGACCACTATTTATAGCAATCAGCCCCAGCATTTT.

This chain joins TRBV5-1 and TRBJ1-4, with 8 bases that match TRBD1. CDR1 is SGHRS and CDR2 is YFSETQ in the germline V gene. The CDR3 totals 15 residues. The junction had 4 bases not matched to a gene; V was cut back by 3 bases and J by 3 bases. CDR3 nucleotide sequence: TGCGCCAGCAGCTCTGGGACAGGTTCTAATGAAAAACTGTTTTTT. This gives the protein CASSSGTGSNEKLFF.

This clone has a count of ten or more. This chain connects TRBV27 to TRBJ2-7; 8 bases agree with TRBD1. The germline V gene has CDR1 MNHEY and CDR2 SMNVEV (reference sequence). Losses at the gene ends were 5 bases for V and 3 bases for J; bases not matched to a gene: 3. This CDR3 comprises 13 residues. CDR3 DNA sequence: TGTGCCAGCAGTGCGGACAGGGACTACGAGCAGTACTTC. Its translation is CASSADRDYEQYF.

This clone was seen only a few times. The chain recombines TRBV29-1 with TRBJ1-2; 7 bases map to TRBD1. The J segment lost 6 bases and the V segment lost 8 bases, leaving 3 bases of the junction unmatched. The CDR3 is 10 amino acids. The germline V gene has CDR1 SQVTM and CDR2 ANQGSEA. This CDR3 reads CSSQGDGYTF. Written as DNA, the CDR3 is TGCAGCTCCCAGGGGGATGGCTACACCTTC. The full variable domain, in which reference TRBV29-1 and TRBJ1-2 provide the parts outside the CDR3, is SAVISQKPSRDICQRGTSLTIQCQVDSQVTMMFWYRQQPGQSLTLIATANQGSEATYESGFVIDKFPISRPNLTFSTLTVSNMSPEDSSIYLCSSQGDGYTFGSGTRLTVV.

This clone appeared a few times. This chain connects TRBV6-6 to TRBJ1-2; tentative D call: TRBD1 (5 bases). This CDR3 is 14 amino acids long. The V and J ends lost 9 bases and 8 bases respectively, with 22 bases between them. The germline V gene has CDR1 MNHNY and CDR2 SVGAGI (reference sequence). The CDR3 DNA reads TGTGCCAGTAATCGTGCCTCCGGGACTAACGGCTACACCTTC. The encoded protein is CASNRASGTNGYTF.

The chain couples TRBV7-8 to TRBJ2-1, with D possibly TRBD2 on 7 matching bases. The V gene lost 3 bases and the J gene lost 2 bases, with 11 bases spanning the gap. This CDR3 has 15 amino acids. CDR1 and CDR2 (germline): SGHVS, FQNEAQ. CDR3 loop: CASSLRGGAYNEQFF. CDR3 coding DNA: TGTGCCAGCAGCTTGAGGGGGGGCGCCTACAATGAGCAGTTCTTC.

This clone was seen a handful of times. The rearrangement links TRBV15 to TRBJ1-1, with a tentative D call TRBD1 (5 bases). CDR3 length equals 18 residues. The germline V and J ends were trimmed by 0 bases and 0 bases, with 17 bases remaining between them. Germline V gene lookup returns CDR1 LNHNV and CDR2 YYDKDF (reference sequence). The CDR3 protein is CATSRDPRNRPMNTEAFF. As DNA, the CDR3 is TGTGCCACCAGCAGAGATCCGAGAAACAGGCCAATGAACACTGAAGCTTTCTTT. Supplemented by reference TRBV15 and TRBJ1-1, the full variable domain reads DAMVIQNPRYQVTQFGKPVTLSCSQTLNHNVMYWYQQKSSQAPKLLFHYYDKDFNNEADTPDNFQSRRPNTSFCFLDIRSPGLGDTAMYLCATSRDPRNRPMNTEAFFGQGTRLTVV.

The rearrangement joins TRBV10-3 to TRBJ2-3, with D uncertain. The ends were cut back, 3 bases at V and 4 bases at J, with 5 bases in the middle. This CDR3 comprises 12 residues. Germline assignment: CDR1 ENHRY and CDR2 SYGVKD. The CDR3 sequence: CAISDRADTQYF. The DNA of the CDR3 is TGTGCCATCAGTGATCGGGCAGATACGCAGTATTTT.

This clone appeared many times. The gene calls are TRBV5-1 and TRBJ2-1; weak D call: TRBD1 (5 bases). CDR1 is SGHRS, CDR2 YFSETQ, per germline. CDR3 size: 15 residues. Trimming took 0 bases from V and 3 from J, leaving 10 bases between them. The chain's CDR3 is CASSLVGADYNEQFF. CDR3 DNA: TGCGCCAGCAGCTTGGTTGGGGCCGACTACAATGAGCAGTTCTTC. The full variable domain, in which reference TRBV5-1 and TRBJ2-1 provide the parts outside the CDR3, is KAGVTQTPRYLIKTRGQQVTLSCSPISGHRSVSWYQQTPGQGLQFLFEYFSETQRNKGNFPGRFSGRQFSNSRSEMNVSTLELGDSALYLCASSLVGADYNEQFFGPGTRLTVL.

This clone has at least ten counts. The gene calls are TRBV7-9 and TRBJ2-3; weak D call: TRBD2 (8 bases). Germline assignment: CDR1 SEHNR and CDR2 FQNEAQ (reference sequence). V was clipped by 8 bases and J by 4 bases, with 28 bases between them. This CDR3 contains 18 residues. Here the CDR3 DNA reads TGTGCCAGCTCCTCCCCGGTCCAGGGACTAGGACAGGCAGATACGCAGTATTTT. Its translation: CASSSPVQGLGQADTQYF.

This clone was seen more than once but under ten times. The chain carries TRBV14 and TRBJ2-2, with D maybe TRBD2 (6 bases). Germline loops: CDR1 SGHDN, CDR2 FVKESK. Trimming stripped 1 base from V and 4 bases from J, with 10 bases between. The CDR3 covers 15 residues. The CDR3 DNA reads TGTGCCAGCAGCCAAGTGCTCGGGGGCACCGGGGAGCTGTTTTTT. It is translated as CASSQVLGGTGELFF.

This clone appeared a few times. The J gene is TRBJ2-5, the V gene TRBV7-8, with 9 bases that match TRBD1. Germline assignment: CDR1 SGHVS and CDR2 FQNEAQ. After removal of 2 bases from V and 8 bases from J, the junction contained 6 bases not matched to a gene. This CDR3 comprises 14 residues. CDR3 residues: CASSLRTGEGTQYF. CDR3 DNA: TGTGCCAGCAGCTTACGGACAGGGGAGGGAACCCAGTACTTC.

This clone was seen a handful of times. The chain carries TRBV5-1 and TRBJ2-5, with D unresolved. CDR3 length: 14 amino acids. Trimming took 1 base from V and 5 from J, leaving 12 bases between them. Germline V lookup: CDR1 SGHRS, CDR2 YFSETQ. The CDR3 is CASSLSSVSETQYF. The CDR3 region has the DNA TGCGCCAGCAGCTTGTCGTCTGTCTCCGAGACCCAGTACTTC. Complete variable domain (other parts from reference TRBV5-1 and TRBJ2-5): KAGVTQTPRYLIKTRGQQVTLSCSPISGHRSVSWYQQTPGQGLQFLFEYFSETQRNKGNFPGRFSGRQFSNSRSEMNVSTLELGDSALYLCASSLSSVSETQYFGPGTRLLVL.

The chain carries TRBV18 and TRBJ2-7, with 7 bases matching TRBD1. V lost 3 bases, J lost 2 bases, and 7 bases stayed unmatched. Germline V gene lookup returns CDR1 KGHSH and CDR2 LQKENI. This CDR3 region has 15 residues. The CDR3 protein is CASSPRTGITYEQYF. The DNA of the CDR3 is TGTGCCAGCTCACCGAGGACAGGCATAACCTACGAGCAGTACTTC.

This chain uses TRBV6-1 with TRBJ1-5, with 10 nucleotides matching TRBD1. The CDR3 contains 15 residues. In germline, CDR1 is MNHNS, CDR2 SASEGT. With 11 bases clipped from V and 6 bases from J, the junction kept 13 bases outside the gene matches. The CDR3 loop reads CACKSVTGGSQPQHF. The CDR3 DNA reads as TGTGCCTGTAAGTCCGTGACAGGGGGCTCTCAGCCCCAGCATTTT.

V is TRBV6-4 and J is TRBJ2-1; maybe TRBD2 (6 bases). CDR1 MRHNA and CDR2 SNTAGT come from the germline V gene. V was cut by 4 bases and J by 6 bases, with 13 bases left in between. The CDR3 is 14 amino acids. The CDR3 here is CASSAGLGINEQFF. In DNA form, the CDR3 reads TGTGCCAGCAGTGCGGGACTGGGTATCAATGAGCAGTTCTTC.

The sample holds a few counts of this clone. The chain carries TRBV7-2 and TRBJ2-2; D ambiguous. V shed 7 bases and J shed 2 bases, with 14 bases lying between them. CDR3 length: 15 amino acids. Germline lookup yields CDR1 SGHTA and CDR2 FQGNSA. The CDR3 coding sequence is TGTGCCAGCACCACCGGGTCCTTTAACACCGGGGAGCTGTTTTTT. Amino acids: CASTTGSFNTGELFF.

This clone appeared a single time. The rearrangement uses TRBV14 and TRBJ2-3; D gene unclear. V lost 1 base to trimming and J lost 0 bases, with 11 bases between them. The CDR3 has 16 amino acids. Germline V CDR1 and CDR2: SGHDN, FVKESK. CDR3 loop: CASSQGIRVSTDTQYF. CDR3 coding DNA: TGTGCCAGCAGCCAAGGAATCCGGGTGAGCACAGATACGCAGTATTTT.